This T cell receptor (beta chain) was sequenced in a study of cytomegalovirus exposure and HLA in healthy donors (dated by TCRdb to about 2017). Turning to the overall study: In an earlier analysis of roughly 590 of the donors, about 270 Gb of sequence data and 100 million or so unique TCR beta sequences from 150 million to 200 million T cells were reported. An early release covering 550 to 700 HLA-typed donors comprised approximately 290 gigabases of sequencing data and around 86 million unique TCR sequences. The genetic ancestry cluster associated with self-reported Caucasian donors included about 84% of the 350 to 500 genotyped donors. The aim of the study was to test whether cataloging public T cell receptors could identify signatures of past pathogen exposure. The study profiled the T cell repertoires of 666 subjects by immunosequencing and related them to cytomegalovirus serostatus. Along with the roughly 670-subject first cohort, a separate validation cohort of 120 different subjects was used. To predict cytomegalovirus infection status, the study brought together high-throughput TCR immunosequencing, statistical association of individual TCRs with disease status, and machine learning. To study patterns of TCR occurrence, a later analysis re-analyzed previously published TCR beta repertoires from 700 or so donors and added high-resolution HLA genotyping. The later analysis used no new phenotypic data to find candidate immune exposures, relying instead on TCR beta sequences and their occurrence across donors. In an earlier analysis of 587 of the donors, high-throughput TCR beta sequencing was used to judge whether each TCR beta V gene segment behaved as functional or pseudogenic. Alongside the repertoire data, information on donor age, sex, ethnicity and CMV serostatus was compiled. Genome-wide SNP genotypes for about 60% of the roughly 700 donors were used in a later genetic analysis, which treated that subset as a discovery cohort. Every repertoire in the discovery cohort had been generated on one and the same sequencing platform. HLA typing covered class I and class II loci at four-digit resolution. Typing coverage varied by locus: roughly 629-630 donors for A, B, C, DRB1 and DQB1; more than 500 for DQA1; about 590 for DPA1; more than 450 for DPB1. A handful of DR-DQ haplotypes were handled as single units for association and clustering because linkage in the cohort was strong. Among some 410 genotyped donors of the cohort, an average of about 220,000 unique TCR beta nucleotide sequences was sequenced per donor, of which about 19% were non-productive. Results the study describes overall, beyond this receptor: Because HLA typing was unavailable for some donors at each locus, only the typed subset was used in association tests. Correlated functional status among segregating V segments might be attributable to linkage disequilibrium, but an unknown experimental factor could not be ruled out. A later analysis found that most CMV-associated TCR beta chains appeared HLA-restricted, with HLA associations seemingly driven largely by CMV exposure. A group of highly shared sequence variants was considered likely to be a technical artifact of the sequencing pipeline. The study gave a list of 150 to 200 TCR beta chains associated with cytomegalovirus. Three of the identified cytomegalovirus-associated TCR beta chains were confirmed in vitro to be specific for cytomegalovirus antigens. The cohort was sequenced for TCR beta chains only, and without alpha or paired-chain data the features that could be detected were limited. Because counts were too low, roughly 17 rarely observed V segments, including chromosome 9 orphons, were left out of the earlier analysis of some 640 of the donors. According to a later analysis, TCR association rates differed among HLA loci, with DRB1 alleles showing the most associated TCRs and HLA-C alleles showing the fewest. In a later analysis, HLA-associated TCR beta chains showed more clonal expansion and lower generation probabilities than non-associated chains that were equally common. An earlier analysis of 450 to 750 of the donors showed that most TCR beta V segments appeared in productive rearrangements either about 90% or about 30% of the time, which broadly matched IMGT annotations. While some public TCRs were present in many individuals, most TCR sequences turned up only very rarely across donors. In a later analysis, several top co-occurrence clusters were reported to appear linked to parvovirus B19, influenza, CMV and Epstein-Barr virus. The only immune exposure information available for the cohort was CMV serostatus. In a later analysis, over 15,000 TCR beta sequences were associated with specific HLA alleles at a false discovery rate of 0.05. A further reported finding was that TCR beta sequences accurately predicted the HLA-A and HLA-B alleles for most subjects in the first cohort. The classifier was reported to diagnose cytomegalovirus status with high specificity and sensitivity in both the original and validation cohorts. Assigning TCR associations to individual alleles was difficult when HLA alleles, especially DR and DQ, strongly co-occurred. A later genetic analysis reported fewer N-insertions in productive TCRs among donors in an Asian-associated ancestry cluster than the roughly 620-donor mean. An association between a missense DCLRE1C variant and V-gene and J-gene trimming of TCR beta chains was found in a later genetic analysis and replicated in an independent cohort. The authors suggested that the approach could potentially be extended to other disease states and immunological phenotypes. Roughly uniform sequencing depth across donors was assumed in presence/absence analyses, although this assumption may not hold. The 87-base-pair reads could not distinguish some IMGT-functional V segments, including TRBV6-2 and TRBV6-3, so those segments were excluded.

Trimming removed 2 bases from V and 2 bases from J; the gene matches leave 2 bases unexplained. CDR1 and CDR2 were assigned from the germline V gene as SGHTA and FQGNSA. The CDR3 runs 14 amino acids, cysteine and phenylalanine included. Here the CDR3 DNA is all that survives: 42 bases in frame from base 1. Concerning this clone itself: Its antigen is still unknown.

The cohort consisted of 600 or so healthy bone marrow donors. Cohort members were all nominally healthy when sampled, although unrecorded immune exposures were likely present. The donor was CMV seropositive and belonged to the group of 270 or so seropositive cohort members. A peripheral blood sample was collected from each donor, and TCR beta sequencing was performed on peripheral blood mononuclear cells. Genomic DNA extraction from the blood cell samples was performed with the Qiagen DNeasy Blood Extraction Kit. Library preparation was by the immunoSEQ multiplex PCR assay. A mixture of 60 forward primers for TCR Vbeta segments and 13 reverse primers for TCR Jbeta segments was used in the multiplex PCR. A multiplex PCR assay on genomic DNA amplified the CDR3 region of rearranged TCR beta genes. The amplified TCR beta libraries were sequenced on the Illumina HiSeq System as 87-base-pair reads. Concerning the study's data processing: A later analysis tallied 75 million to 95 million unique TCR beta chains across the 650 to 750 repertoires, and some 10 million of those chains were shared by two or more donors. To remove PCR and sequencing errors, raw reads were error-corrected and collapsed into unique sequences using a nearest-neighbor algorithm that merged closely related sequences. CDR3 sequences were aligned to IMGT reference sequences to assign V, D and J gene segments. Each retained sequence needed at least a six-nucleotide match to both a V gene segment and a J gene segment. Rearrangements were called productive when the CDR3 lacked stop codons and stayed in frame with V and J; all others were non-productive. Following IMGT convention, CDR3 was defined as the stretch from the second conserved V-encoded cysteine up to the conserved J-encoded phenylalanine. In an earlier analysis of just under 600 of the donors, sequences lacking an unambiguous match to a single V gene segment were excluded. In an earlier analysis of 450 to 700 of the donors, V segments were called functional above 56.7% productive rearrangements and were called segregating when the between-donor standard deviation exceeded 5%. To diagnose cytomegalovirus status from the catalog of TCR beta chain sequences, a statistical classification framework was built. A later analysis assigned V and J genes by comparing TCR nucleotide sequences with IMGT/GENE-DB human TR gene sequences. Using the TCRdist pipeline, a later analysis assigned CDR3 sequences along with most-parsimonious VDJ recombination scenarios. In a later analysis, each TCR beta chain was defined by its CDR3 amino acid sequence together with its V-gene family, and reads lacking a unique V-gene family were excluded. A later analysis removed 500 to 600 highly shared, low-generation-probability nucleotide sequences to deal with suspected cross-contamination and a sequencing artifact. In a later analysis, a clonal expansion index was calculated for each public chain from normalized within-repertoire ranks of inferred template counts. Generation probabilities in a later analysis came from a VDJ recombination model fitted to out-of-frame rearrangements, and those results were checked against IGoR. In a later analysis, TCR-TCR, TCR-HLA and TCR-CMV co-occurrence was scored with hypergeometric tests, and a repertoire-size bias correction was applied to TCR pairs. In a later analysis, false discovery rates were estimated by permuting HLA or CMV assignments 20 times. In a later analysis, co-occurring TCRs were grouped using DBSCAN, with TCRdist sequence similarity added in when clustering inside HLA-allele-positive subsets. Repertoires with fewer than 30,000 or more than 120,000 public chains, plus five repertoires with anomalous nucleotide sharing, were excluded from co-occurrence clustering. Held by TCRdb, this immuneACCESS table contains in-frame sequences only and omits some clones. Under half of the omission traces to an unresolved V gene where checked; the cause of the rest is unknown. The DNA gave D and trimming, while V, J and clone size come from that table. This sample's table carries about 72,000 clones. The ten largest clones add up to 4.5% to 5% of the sample.

The chain couples TRBV7-2 to TRBJ2-5; a stretch of 7 junction bases matches TRBD2. Source material: PBMCs. The receptor comes from a woman aged 35 to 49 in good health and CMV-seropositive. CDR3 loop: CASSLQAGQETQYF. The DNA sequence is TGTGCCAGCAGCTTACAAGCGGGGCAAGAGACCCAGTACTTC.